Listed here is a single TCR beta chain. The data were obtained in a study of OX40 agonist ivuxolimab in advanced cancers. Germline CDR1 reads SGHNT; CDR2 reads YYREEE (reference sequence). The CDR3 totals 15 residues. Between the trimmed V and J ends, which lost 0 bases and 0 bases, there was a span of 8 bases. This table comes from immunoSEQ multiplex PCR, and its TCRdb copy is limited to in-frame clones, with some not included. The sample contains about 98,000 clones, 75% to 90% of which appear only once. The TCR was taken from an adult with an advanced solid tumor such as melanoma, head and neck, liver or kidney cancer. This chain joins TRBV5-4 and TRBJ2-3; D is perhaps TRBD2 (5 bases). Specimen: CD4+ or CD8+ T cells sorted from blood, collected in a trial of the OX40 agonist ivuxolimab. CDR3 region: CASSLGPGSTDTQYF. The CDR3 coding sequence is TGTGCCAGCAGCTTGGGACCGGGAAGCACAGATACGCAGTATTTT. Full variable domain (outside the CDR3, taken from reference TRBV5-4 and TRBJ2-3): ETGVTQSPTHLIKTRGQQVTLRCSSQSGHNTVSWYQQALGQGPQFIFQYYREEENGRGNFPPRFSGLQFPNYSSELNVNALELDDSALYLCASSLGPGSTDTQYFGPGTRLTVL.